A single sample gave rise to the 30 T cell receptor beta chains below, sequenced in a study of cytomegalovirus exposure and HLA in healthy donors. It was with 60 Vbeta and 13 Jbeta primers that the PCR ran. Assay: immunoSEQ multiplex PCR; the TCRdb copy retains only in-frame clones and omits some. This sample has approximately 120,000 clones, with roughly 80% found just once. Sequenced material: PBMCs. Receptors were obtained from a man aged 30 to 45 in good health and CMV-seropositive.

This sequence joins TRBV12-5 and TRBJ1-5; D remains ambiguous. The CDR3 is 13 residues long. Trimming took off 3 bases at V and 0 bases at J, with 3 bases between the two ends. CDR1 and CDR2 (germline): LGHNT, FRNRAP. The CDR3, as DNA: TGTGCTAGTGGTTTCGTTAGCAATCAGCCCCAGCATTTT. Its translation: CASGFVSNQPQHF.

This clone showed up just once. This chain links TRBV6-5 with TRBJ1-5, with TRBD1 matching over 7 bases. There are 14 residues in the CDR3. CDR1 and CDR2 from the germline V gene are MNHEY and SVGAGI. Trimming at V came to 5 bases and at J to 4 bases, leaving 5 bases not matched to a gene. CDR3 sequence (DNA): TGTGCCAGCAGTGAAAGGGGGCTGAATCAGCCCCAGCATTTT. The encoded protein is CASSERGLNQPQHF.

This clone was observed a few times. The rearrangement uses TRBV12-5 and TRBJ2-3, with D possibly being TRBD2 (7 bases). Germline V gene lookup returns CDR1 LGHNT and CDR2 FRNRAP. V gave up 1 base and J gave up 5 bases, with 16 bases separating them. CDR3 length: 16 residues. The CDR3 nucleotides are TGTGCTAGTGGTTTGGGAACTGCGGGGGCTAGAGATACGCAGTATTTT. This translates into CASGLGTAGARDTQYF. The entire variable domain, with the rest obtained from reference TRBV12-5 and TRBJ2-3, is as follows: DARVTQTPRHKVTEMGQEVTMRCQPILGHNTVFWYRQTMMQGLELLAYFRNRAPLDDSGMPKDRFSAEMPDATLATLKIQPSEPRDSAVYFCASGLGTAGARDTQYFGPGTRLTVL.

This clone came up once. The J gene is TRBJ2-1, the V gene TRBV9, with 8 bases aligning to TRBD2. This CDR3 contains 16 residues. Germline assignment: CDR1 SGDLS and CDR2 YYNGEE. V lost 4 bases and J lost 3; bases outside the gene matches: 9. Written as DNA, the CDR3 is TGTGCCAGCAGCACCGTCCCGGGACTAGACTACAATGAGCAGTTCTTC. Residues: CASSTVPGLDYNEQFF.

This chain uses TRBV25-1 with TRBJ1-1; D is undetermined. The germline gives CDR1 MGHDK, CDR2 SYGVNS. V lost 6 bases and J lost 4, with 12 bases in between. This CDR3 spans 13 amino acids. CDR3 in DNA: TGTGCCAGCAGAAGGGAACGGGGCACTGAAGCTTTCTTT. Amino acids: CASRRERGTEAFF. The variable domain in full, completed from reference TRBV25-1 and TRBJ1-1, reads EADIYQTPRYLVIGTGKKITLECSQTMGHDKMYWYQQDPGMELHLIHYSYGVNSTEKGDLSSESTVSRIRTEHFPLTLESARPSHTSQYLCASRRERGTEAFFGQGTRLTVV.

This chain links TRBV19 with TRBJ2-1, with TRBD2 matching over 8 bases. Germline CDR1 is LNHDA and CDR2 is SQIVND (reference sequence). There are 16 residues in the CDR3. J was trimmed by 9 bases and V by 6 bases; bases with no gene match: 16. The CDR3 nucleotides are TGTGCCAGTAGATCCTTTTTTAGCGGGGTACCCTCTGAGCAGTTCTTC. Amino acids: CASRSFFSGVPSEQFF.

The chain carries TRBV29-1 and TRBJ2-3, with D possibly matching TRBD2 (6 bases). V was pared by 4 bases and J by 0 bases, with 17 bases between. The CDR3 contains 16 residues. Germline lookup yields CDR1 SQVTM and CDR2 ANQGSEA. This CDR3 reads CSVGGLGGTSTDTQYF. In DNA, the CDR3 is TGCAGCGTTGGGGGTTTGGGGGGAACTAGCACAGATACGCAGTATTTT.

CDR3 residues: CASSSSGTGDTEAFF. The CDR3 DNA follows: TGTGCCAGCAGCTCCTCCGGGACAGGGGACACTGAAGCTTTCTTT. This chain links TRBV7-9 with TRBJ1-1; the match to TRBD1 covers 10 bases. Germline V gene sequence: CDR1 SEHNR, CDR2 FQNEAQ (reference sequence). The CDR3 has 15 residues. V was clipped by 4 bases and J by 3 bases; unmatched bases: 5.

This rearrangement joins TRBV13 to TRBJ1-1; TRBD1 matches 7 bases. The ends lost 1 base at V and 7 bases at J; junction bases unmatched: 9. This CDR3 contains 15 residues. Per the germline V gene, CDR1 is PRHDT and CDR2 is FYEKMQ (reference sequence). The CDR3 DNA reads TGTGCCAGCAGCTTAGTCGGGGACAGAGGGAGTGAAGCTTTCTTT. Encoded protein: CASSLVGDRGSEAFF.

The chain is built from TRBV5-6 and TRBJ2-2, with TRBD1 matching over 8 bases. CDR1 is SGHDT and CDR2 is YYEEEE in the germline V gene. J lost 3 bases, V lost 0 bases, and 4 bases had no gene match. The CDR3 covers 16 residues. CDR3 coding DNA: TGTGCCAGCAGCTTGGGGGACAGGCGAGACACCGGGGAGCTGTTTTTT. This sequence encodes CASSLGDRRDTGELFF.

The chain carries TRBV30 and TRBJ2-5, with D possibly matching TRBD2 (7 bases). The V gene lost 0 bases and the J gene lost 5 bases, with 13 bases spanning the gap. Germline CDR1 is GTSNPN and CDR2 is SVGIG (reference sequence). This CDR3 has 14 amino acids. CDR3 nucleotide sequence: TGTGCCTGGAGTGTAGGGGGGGCATGGGAGACCCAGTACTTC. Amino acid sequence: CAWSVGGAWETQYF.

The chain employs TRBV5-1 and TRBJ2-7, with 8 bases aligning to TRBD2. With 1 base clipped from V and 3 bases from J, the junction kept 3 bases outside the gene matches. The CDR3 sequence is 14 residues long. Germline CDR1 and CDR2: SGHRS and YFSETQ. CDR3 region: CASSLSGGDYEQYF. CDR3 nucleotide sequence: TGCGCCAGCAGCTTGAGCGGGGGCGACTACGAGCAGTACTTC.

The chain carries TRBV7-3 and TRBJ2-1; TRBD1 matches at 8 bases. Germline V gives CDR1 SGHTA, CDR2 FQGTGA. V was pared by 1 base and J by 6 bases, with 8 bases of the junction left unmatched. CDR3 length: 16 residues. This chain's CDR3 is CASSLSVDRARNEQFF. CDR3 bases: TGTGCCAGCAGCTTAAGCGTGGACAGGGCACGCAATGAGCAGTTCTTC.

This clone was seen more than once but under ten times. The V and J genes are TRBV6-5 and TRBJ1-5, with D hard to call. Germline loops: CDR1 MNHEY, CDR2 SVGAGI. The length of the CDR3 is 15 residues. V was cut by 0 bases and J by 6 bases, with 12 bases left in between. Here the CDR3 DNA reads TGTGCCAGCAGTTACTCCTTTGCTGGGAGTCAGCCCCAGCATTTT. Translating it yields CASSYSFAGSQPQHF.

The chain has TRBV2 and TRBJ1-1; TRBD1 matches at 9 bases. The V segment lost 5 bases and the J segment 6 bases; nucleotides outside the gene matches: 10. Germline values: CDR1 SNHLY, CDR2 FYNNEI. The CDR3 sequence is 15 residues long. CDR3 DNA sequence: TGTGCCAGCAGTCATCGACAGGGGGATTTATCTGAAGCTTTCTTT. As protein: CASSHRQGDLSEAFF.

The V gene is TRBV7-3, the J gene TRBJ2-3; the D gene is possibly TRBD1 (5 bases). The CDR3 length is 14 residues. Germline V gives CDR1 SGHTA, CDR2 FQGTGA. V shed 1 base and J shed 2 bases, with 7 bases lying between them. In DNA form, the CDR3 reads TGTGCCAGCAGCTTAAATGGGGCCACAGATACGCAGTATTTT. Its translation is CASSLNGATDTQYF.

CDR3 loop: CASSLSDGGNEQFF. The CDR3 DNA is TGTGCCAGCAGTTTATCAGACGGGGGGAATGAGCAGTTCTTC. The rearrangement uses TRBV27 and TRBJ2-1; 7 nucleotides line up with TRBD2. The CDR3 has 14 residues. J gave up 7 bases and V 0 bases, and 3 bases lay outside the gene matches. Germline lookup yields CDR1 MNHEY and CDR2 SMNVEV (reference sequence).

This clone was detected only once. V gene TRBV14 combines with J gene TRBJ1-2; TRBD1 agrees at 10 bases. Per the germline V gene, CDR1 is SGHDN and CDR2 is FVKESK. The CDR3 length is 13 residues. After removal of 3 bases from V and 8 bases from J, the junction contained 3 bases not matched to a gene. Here the CDR3 reads CASSQTGGYGYTF. DNA for the CDR3: TGTGCCAGCAGCCAGACAGGGGGCTACGGCTACACCTTC.

This chain joins TRBV6-1 and TRBJ2-3; TRBD2 matches 9 bases. This CDR3 is built from 15 residues. J gave up 4 bases and V 2 bases, and 4 bases lay outside the gene matches. Germline V CDR1 and CDR2: MNHNS, SASEGT. The chain's CDR3 is CASSEMGGGADTQYF. CDR3 in DNA: TGTGCCAGCAGTGAAATGGGCGGGGGGGCAGATACGCAGTATTTT.

The J gene is TRBJ2-7, the V gene TRBV6-6; 7 bases agree with TRBD2. The germline V gene encodes CDR1 MNHNY and CDR2 SVGAGI (reference sequence). Trimming at V came to 7 bases and at J to 3 bases, leaving 9 bases not matched to a gene. The CDR3 runs to 14 residues. The CDR3 spells CASTLSTGGYEQYF. The CDR3 region has the DNA TGTGCCAGCACCCTATCGACGGGGGGCTACGAGCAGTACTTC.

The chain carries TRBV11-2 and TRBJ2-7; the match to TRBD1 covers 8 bases. Germline V gives CDR1 SGHAT, CDR2 FQNNGV. The trim removed 2 bases at V and 0 bases at J, leaving 0 bases unmatched. CDR3 length: 14 residues. CDR3 in DNA: TGTGCCAGCAGCTTAACAGGGGGCTCCTACGAGCAGTACTTC. Residues: CASSLTGGSYEQYF.

The CDR3 loop reads CASADYYEQYF. Written as DNA, the CDR3 is TGCGCCAGCGCGGATTACTACGAGCAGTACTTC. The rearrangement joins TRBV5-1 to TRBJ2-7, with D unresolved. Trimming stripped 7 bases from V and 3 bases from J, with 8 bases between. CDR3 length equals 11 residues. The germline gives CDR1 SGHRS, CDR2 YFSETQ.

The rearrangement joins TRBV7-2 to TRBJ1-5; no clear D gene. Looked up from germline, CDR1 is SGHTA and CDR2 is FQGNSA. CDR3 length equals 13 residues. Trimming removed 6 bases at V and 7 bases at J, with 13 bases between. The CDR3 bases are TGTGCCAGCAGTCCTAGGTCGGGGCAGCCCCAGCATTTT. Translating gives CASSPRSGQPQHF.

The V call is TRBV7-9, the J call TRBJ2-6; a possible D gene is TRBD1 (6 bases). CDR3 length: 16 residues. Germline assignment: CDR1 SEHNR and CDR2 FQNEAQ (reference sequence). V shed 2 bases and J shed 0 bases, with 8 bases lying between them. Written as DNA, the CDR3 is TGTGCCAGCAGCTTAACAGGGATCTCTGGGGCCAACGTCCTGACTTTC. Amino acid sequence: CASSLTGISGANVLTF.

The chain couples TRBV27 to TRBJ2-1; D gene ambiguous. This CDR3 comprises 14 residues. Trimming stripped 8 bases from V and 0 bases from J, with 11 bases between. In germline, CDR1 is MNHEY, CDR2 SMNVEV (reference sequence). CDR3 DNA: TGTGCCAGCCTCCCGTCGAGCTCCTACAATGAGCAGTTCTTC. This sequence encodes CASLPSSSYNEQFF.

The J gene is TRBJ1-4, the V gene TRBV5-1, with D hard to call. The CDR3 has 16 residues. Between the trimmed V and J ends, which lost 3 bases and 5 bases, there was a span of 17 bases. Looked up from germline, CDR1 is SGHRS and CDR2 is YFSETQ. The CDR3 DNA reads as TGCGCCAGCAGCTCTGGGTTGGGAGGTATCAATGAAAAACTGTTTTTT. It specifies CASSSGLGGINEKLFF.

The CDR3 DNA sequence: TGTGCCAGTAGTACGGGACAGGGGTCCCTTTATGAATATTCACCCCTCCACTTT. This codes for CASSTGQGSLYEYSPLHF. The rearrangement uses TRBV19 and TRBJ1-6; 10 positions agree with TRBD1. Germline values: CDR1 LNHDA, CDR2 SQIVND (reference sequence). The CDR3 loop spans 18 amino acids. V lost 4 bases and J lost 8; bases outside the gene matches: 14.

The rearrangement joins TRBV5-1 to TRBJ2-3, with 10 bases lining up with TRBD1. Trimming cost V 0 bases and J 2 bases; bases outside gene matches: 6. Germline V gene sequence: CDR1 SGHRS, CDR2 YFSETQ. CDR3 length: 17 amino acids. The CDR3 loop is CASSLASGTGDTDTQYF. CDR3 bases: TGCGCCAGCAGCTTGGCCTCTGGGACAGGGGACACAGATACGCAGTATTTT.

The V call is TRBV12-5, the J call TRBJ1-5, with D maybe TRBD1 (6 bases). Between the trimmed V and J ends, which lost 4 bases and 0 bases, there was a span of 19 bases. The CDR3 is 18 amino acids. Germline V gene sequence: CDR1 LGHNT, CDR2 FRNRAP. CDR3 in amino acids: CASGSKKDSYYSNQPQHF. As DNA, the CDR3 is TGTGCTAGTGGTTCGAAAAAGGACAGTTACTATAGCAATCAGCCCCAGCATTTT.

This clone was recorded only once. This rearrangement joins TRBV30 to TRBJ1-1; 7 bases agree with TRBD1. With V trimmed by 4 bases and J by 0 bases, 8 bases remained unmatched. In germline, CDR1 is GTSNPN, CDR2 SVGIG (reference sequence). The CDR3 length is 15 residues. CDR3 in DNA: TGTGCCTGGACCAAGGACAGGATCATGAACACTGAAGCTTTCTTT. It yields the protein CAWTKDRIMNTEAFF.